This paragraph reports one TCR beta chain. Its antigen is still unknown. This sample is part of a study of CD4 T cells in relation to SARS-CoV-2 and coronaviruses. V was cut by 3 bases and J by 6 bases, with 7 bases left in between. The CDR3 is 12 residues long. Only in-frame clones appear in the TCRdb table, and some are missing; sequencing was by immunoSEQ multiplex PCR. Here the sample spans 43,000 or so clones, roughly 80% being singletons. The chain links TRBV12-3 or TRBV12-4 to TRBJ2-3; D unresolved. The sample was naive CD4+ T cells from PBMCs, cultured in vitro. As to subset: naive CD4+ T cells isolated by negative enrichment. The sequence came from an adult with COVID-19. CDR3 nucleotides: TGTGCCAGCAGTTTTCACGGGGATACGCAGTATTTT. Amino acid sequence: CASSFHGDTQYF.